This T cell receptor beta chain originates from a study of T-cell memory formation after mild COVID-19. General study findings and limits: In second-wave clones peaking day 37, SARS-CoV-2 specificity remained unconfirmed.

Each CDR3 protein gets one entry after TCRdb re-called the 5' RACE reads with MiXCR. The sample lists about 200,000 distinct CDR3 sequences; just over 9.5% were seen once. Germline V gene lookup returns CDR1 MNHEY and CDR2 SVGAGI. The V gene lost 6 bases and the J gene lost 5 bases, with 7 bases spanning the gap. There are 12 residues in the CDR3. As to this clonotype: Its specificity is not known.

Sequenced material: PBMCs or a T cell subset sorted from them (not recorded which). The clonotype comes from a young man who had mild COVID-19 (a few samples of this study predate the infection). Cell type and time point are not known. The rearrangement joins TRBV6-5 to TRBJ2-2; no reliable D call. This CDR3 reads CASRPRTGELFF. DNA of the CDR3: TGTGCCAGCAGGCCGAGGACCGGGGAGCTGTTTTTT.